The 2 T cell receptor beta chains below were found in one sample sequenced in a study of cytomegalovirus exposure and HLA in healthy donors. Libraries were prepared by immunoSEQ multiplex PCR; TCRdb keeps only in-frame clonotypes and omits some of them. Seen here are over 250,000 clones, 80% to 90% observed once, and the top ten hold over 0.95%. The sequenced material came from PBMCs. These receptor sequences come from a woman aged 18-29 years in good health and CMV-seronegative.

The V and J genes are TRBV7-2 and TRBJ1-2, with D possibly being TRBD1 (6 bases). The germline CDR1 and CDR2 sequences are SGHTA and FQGNSA. Trimming removed 3 bases at V and 4 bases at J, with 12 bases between. There are 14 residues in the CDR3. CDR3 nucleotide sequence: TGTGCCAGCAGCTTGTTATTGGACAGCTATGGCTACACCTTC. It encodes CASSLLLDSYGYTF.

The V gene is TRBV21-1, the J gene TRBJ2-7; no DNA check was done on the table's D call, TRBD1. TRBV21-1 constitutes a pseudogene. This CDR3 spans 18 amino acids. This chain's CDR3 is CASSKGDRTNYPAYEQYF. The CDR3 DNA is TGTGCCAGCAGCAAAGGGGACAGAACCAATTACCCAGCCTACGAGCAGTACTTC.